This passage covers 22 T cell receptor beta chains from one sample sequenced in a study of cytomegalovirus exposure and HLA in healthy donors. In the PCR, 60 Vbeta and 13 Jbeta primers were used. TCRdb's table, derived via immunoSEQ multiplex PCR, lists solely in-frame clones and lacks some. The table records about 110,000 clones, approximately 70% of them present only once. Source material: PBMCs. These receptors were taken from a man aged 35 to 55 in good health and CMV-seropositive.

This chain's CDR3 is CASSLYAQGSQGYTF. CDR3 nucleotides: TGCGCCAGCAGCTTATACGCCCAGGGATCACAGGGCTACACCTTC. The chain carries TRBV5-1 and TRBJ1-2, with TRBD1 as a possible D gene (5 bases). V lost 2 bases to trimming and J lost 8 bases, with 19 bases between them. Germline loops: CDR1 SGHRS, CDR2 YFSETQ. CDR3 length: 15 residues.

CDR3 nucleotide sequence: TGTGCCAGCAGCTCCGCCTACAATGAGCAGTTCTTC. This gives the protein CASSSAYNEQFF. The J gene is TRBJ2-1, the V gene TRBV11-2; unclear D gene. Germline V gene lookup returns CDR1 SGHAT and CDR2 FQNNGV. V lost 4 bases and J lost 2, with 3 bases in between. CDR3 length: 12 amino acids. Full variable domain (missing parts from reference TRBV11-2 and TRBJ2-1): EAGVAQSPRYKIIEKRQSVAFWCNPISGHATLYWYQQILGQGPKLLIQFQNNGVVDDSQLPKDRFSAERLKGVDSTLKIQPAKLEDSAVYLCASSSAYNEQFFGPGTRLTVL.

V is TRBV4-3 and J is TRBJ1-1; 7 bases fit TRBD1. Germline CDR1 reads LGHNA; CDR2 reads YSLEER. The ends lost 0 bases at V and 2 bases at J; junction bases unmatched: 3. The CDR3 extends over 15 amino acids. This chain's CDR3 is CASSQDPGGNTEAFF. CDR3 nucleotides: TGCGCCAGCAGCCAAGATCCAGGGGGAAACACTGAAGCTTTCTTT.

This chain links TRBV7-8 with TRBJ2-2; D not resolved. In germline, CDR1 is SGHVS, CDR2 FQNEAQ. The CDR3 contains 15 residues. Trimming stripped 1 base from V and 1 base from J, with 7 bases between. The CDR3 loop reads CASSLGQMNTGELFF. The CDR3 region has the DNA TGTGCCAGCAGCTTAGGGCAGATGAACACCGGGGAGCTGTTTTTT. The variable domain in full, with the rest retrieved from reference TRBV7-8 and TRBJ2-2, is GAGVSQSPRYKVAKRGQDVALRCDPISGHVSLFWYQQALGQGPEFLTYFQNEAQLDKSGLPSDRFFAERPEGSVSTLKIQRTQQEDSAVYLCASSLGQMNTGELFFGEGSRLTVL.

This clone was counted once. This sequence joins TRBV10-1 and TRBJ2-7; the match to TRBD2 covers 11 bases. Germline assignment: CDR1 WNHNN and CDR2 SYGVQD (reference sequence). Trimming took 7 bases from V and 0 from J; bases not matched to a gene: 5. The CDR3 extends over 15 amino acids. CDR3 in amino acids: CASKGLAVPSYEQYV. The DNA for the CDR3 is TGCGCCAGCAAGGGACTAGCGGTTCCCTCCTACGAGCAGTACGTC.

This clone was seen a few times. The V gene is TRBV7-9, the J gene TRBJ1-4; 7 positions agree with TRBD1. The CDR3 is 14 residues long. The V and J ends lost 1 base and 8 bases, in that order; junction bases with no gene match: 4. CDR1 and CDR2 (germline): SEHNR, FQNEAQ (reference sequence). Here the CDR3 DNA reads TGTGCCAGCAGCTTAGTAGGGACAGACGAAAAACTGTTTTTT. Translating gives CASSLVGTDEKLFF. Variable domain in full (rest from reference TRBV7-9 and TRBJ1-4): DTGVSQNPRHKITKRGQNVTFRCDPISEHNRLYWYRQTLGQGPEFLTYFQNEAQLEKSRLLSDRFSAERPKGSFSTLEIQRTEQGDSAMYLCASSLVGTDEKLFFGSGTQLSVL.

CDR3 protein: CASSPTSTNEKLFF. The DNA for the CDR3 is TGTGCCAGCAGCCCGACTTCAACTAATGAAAAACTGTTTTTT. J is TRBJ1-4 and V is TRBV7-9; no firm D call. The CDR3 extends over 14 amino acids. The ends were cut back, 5 bases at V and 0 bases at J, with 7 bases in the middle. Looked up from germline, CDR1 is SEHNR and CDR2 is FQNEAQ (reference sequence).

This clone was seen only once. The chain joins TRBV19 to TRBJ1-4; 7 nucleotides align to TRBD1. Losses at the gene ends were 7 bases for V and 7 bases for J; bases not matched to a gene: 12. The CDR3 is 15 amino acids. The germline V gene has CDR1 LNHDA and CDR2 SQIVND (reference sequence). The CDR3 DNA is TGTGCCAGTATCCTCCGACAGGGAGTTCGTGAAAAACTGTTTTTT. Its protein is CASILRQGVREKLFF.

The V and J genes are TRBV5-4 and TRBJ2-5; D not resolved. This CDR3 spans 13 amino acids. From germline, CDR1 is SGHNT and CDR2 YYREEE (reference sequence). The V gene lost 2 bases and the J gene lost 3 bases, with 8 bases spanning the gap. The DNA of the CDR3 is TGTGCCAGCAGCTTCTGGCTGGAAGAGACCCAGTACTTC. It translates to CASSFWLEETQYF.

This clone was counted a few times. The gene calls are TRBV10-2 and TRBJ2-7, with TRBD2 matching 7 bases. V lost 7 bases to trimming and J lost 1 base; unmatched junction nucleotides: 7. Germline V gives CDR1 WSHSY, CDR2 SAAADI. CDR3 length: 14 residues. The CDR3, as DNA: TGCGCCAGCATGAGGTGGGAGGGGTCCTACGAGCAGTACGTC. Protein product: CASMRWEGSYEQYV.

The chain carries TRBV23-1 and TRBJ1-1; TRBD1 aligns across 7 bases. TRBV23-1 is an ORF, and what it does is uncertain. The junction had 3 bases not matched to a gene; V was cut back by 1 base and J by 1 base. This CDR3 region has 15 residues. CDR3 region: CASSQYDRANTEAFF. CDR3 coding DNA: TGCGCCAGCAGTCAATACGACAGGGCGAACACTGAAGCTTTCTTT.

The chain couples TRBV28 to TRBJ2-7; 7 bases align to TRBD1. Germline V gives CDR1 MDHEN, CDR2 SYDVKM. Unmatched junction bases numbered 9, after V lost 7 bases and J lost 3 bases. This CDR3 spans 14 amino acids. The CDR3 loop reads CASISAQGVYEQYF. CDR3 nucleotides: TGTGCCAGCATCTCGGCGCAGGGGGTCTACGAGCAGTACTTC.

This chain joins TRBV4-3 and TRBJ2-2, with TRBD2 as a possible D gene (5 bases). This CDR3 has 17 amino acids. The V gene's germline CDR1 is LGHNA and CDR2 YSLEER. Between the trimmed V and J ends, which lost 1 base and 3 bases, there was a span of 15 bases. The CDR3 DNA follows: TGCGCCAGCAGCCAAGTGATGCTAGCCATGGACACCGGGGAGCTGTTTTTT. The encoded protein is CASSQVMLAMDTGELFF.

V gene TRBV9 combines with J gene TRBJ2-3; 8 bases align to TRBD1. This CDR3 contains 17 residues. V lost 4 bases to trimming and J lost 5 bases; unmatched junction nucleotides: 15. Germline values: CDR1 SGDLS, CDR2 YYNGEE. The CDR3 here is CASSSPRTGKVKDTQYF. CDR3 DNA: TGTGCCAGCAGCTCCCCACGGACAGGGAAGGTCAAAGATACGCAGTATTTT.

The rearrangement links TRBV6-5 to TRBJ1-3; D not resolved. There are 15 residues in the CDR3. The ends were cut back, 4 bases at V and 0 bases at J, with 10 bases in the middle. Germline CDR1 is MNHEY and CDR2 is SVGAGI. The CDR3 loop reads CASSSLYSSGNTIYF. The CDR3 nucleotides read TGTGCCAGCAGTTCGTTATATAGCTCTGGAAACACCATATATTTT.

The chain has TRBV2 and TRBJ2-2; TRBD1 agrees at 8 bases. Germline CDR1 is SNHLY and CDR2 is FYNNEI. The length of the CDR3 is 17 residues. After removal of 3 bases from V and 0 bases from J, the junction contained 6 bases not matched to a gene. The CDR3 loop is CASSEDRATTNTGELFF. Here the CDR3 DNA reads TGTGCCAGCAGTGAGGACAGGGCCACCACGAACACCGGGGAGCTGTTTTTT.

This clone turned up a few times. V and J are TRBV5-4 and TRBJ2-2, with 8 bases aligning to TRBD2. This CDR3 comprises 17 residues. The germline CDR1 and CDR2 sequences are SGHNT and YYREEE (reference sequence). V trimming: 4 bases; J trimming: 7 bases; junction bases outside the gene matches: 15. As DNA, the CDR3 is TGTGCCAGCAGCCCGGAATACATGACTAGCGCGAGCGGGGAGCTGTTTTTT. It yields the protein CASSPEYMTSASGELFF.

This clone occurred a few times. The chain is built from TRBV10-3 and TRBJ2-3; TRBD2 agrees at 11 bases. This CDR3 has 17 amino acids. Germline V CDR1 and CDR2: ENHRY, SYGVKD. Germline trimming cut 10 bases from V and 2 bases from J; bases unmatched to any gene: 14. The CDR3 is CASARGLAGGFTDTQYF. In DNA form, the CDR3 reads TGTGCCAGCGCCAGGGGGCTAGCGGGAGGATTCACAGATACGCAGTATTTT.

This chain links TRBV4-3 with TRBJ2-5, with a weak D call TRBD2 (5 bases). Germline CDR1 LGHNA, CDR2 YSLEER. This CDR3 is built from 14 residues. V lost 4 bases and J 0 bases, leaving 9 bases between the germline ends. CDR3 residues: CASSPGFYQETQYF. The CDR3 nucleotides read TGCGCCAGCAGCCCGGGGTTCTACCAAGAGACCCAGTACTTC.

V gene TRBV5-4 combines with J gene TRBJ2-7; the match to TRBD2 covers 9 bases. In germline, CDR1 is SGHNT, CDR2 YYREEE (reference sequence). CDR3 length: 15 residues. With V trimmed by 6 bases and J by 7 bases, 14 bases remained unmatched. CDR3 nucleotides: TGTGCCAGCAACATGGGTTTAGCGGGAGCTGGTGAGCAGTACTTC. Residues: CASNMGLAGAGEQYF.

The chain recombines TRBV6-1 with TRBJ1-5; D unresolved. V was cut by 3 bases and J by 4 bases, with 13 bases left in between. This CDR3 spans 15 amino acids. CDR1 and CDR2 from the germline V gene are MNHNS and SASEGT. CDR3 sequence reads: CASSEPGLINQPQHF. DNA for the CDR3: TGTGCCAGCAGTGAGCCCGGTCTCATTAATCAGCCCCAGCATTTT.

The chain combines TRBV30 with TRBJ1-4, with TRBD1 matching 8 bases. The CDR3 extends over 15 amino acids. V dropped 2 bases and J dropped 4; count of bases not matched to a gene: 6. CDR1 GTSNPN and CDR2 SVGIG come from the germline V gene (reference sequence). The CDR3 protein is CAWSLAGGGNEKLFF. Written as DNA, the CDR3 is TGTGCCTGGAGTTTAGCAGGGGGCGGTAATGAAAAACTGTTTTTT. Filled out from reference TRBV30 and TRBJ1-4, the complete variable domain reads SQTIHQWPATLVQPVGSPLSLECTVEGTSNPNLYWYRQAAGRGLQLLFYSVGIGQISSEVPQNLSASRPQDRQFILSSKKLLLSDSGFYLCAWSLAGGGNEKLFFGSGTQLSVL.